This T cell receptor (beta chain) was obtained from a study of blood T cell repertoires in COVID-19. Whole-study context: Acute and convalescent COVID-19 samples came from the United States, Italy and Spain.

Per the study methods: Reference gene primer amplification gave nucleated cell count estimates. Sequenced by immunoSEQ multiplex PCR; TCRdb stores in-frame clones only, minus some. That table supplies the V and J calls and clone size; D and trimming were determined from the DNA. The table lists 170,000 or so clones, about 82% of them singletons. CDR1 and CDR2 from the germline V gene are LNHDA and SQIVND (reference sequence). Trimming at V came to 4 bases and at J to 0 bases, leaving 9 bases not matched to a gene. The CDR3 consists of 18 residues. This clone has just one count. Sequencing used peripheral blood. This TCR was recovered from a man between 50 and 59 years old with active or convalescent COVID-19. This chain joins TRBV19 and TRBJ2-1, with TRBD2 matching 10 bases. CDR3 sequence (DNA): TGTGCCAGTAGTAAGGCTAGCGGGGGTCCCAGCTCCTACAATGAGCAGTTCTTC. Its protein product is CASSKASGGPSSYNEQFF.